This TCR beta chain was found in a study of blood T cell repertoires in COVID-19. Study details: Both acute and convalescent COVID-19 samples were obtained from the United States, Italy and Spain.

Study members were between roughly 18 and 100 years old and lived in fewer than 30 US regions. Per the original methods: Reference gene primer amplification gave nucleated cell count estimates. The repertoire was sequenced with immunoSEQ multiplex PCR; TCRdb's copy has only in-frame clones and lacks some. The DNA was the basis for D and trimming; V, J and clone size are from that table. This sample yields 250,000 or so clones, of which 75% to 90% are seen a single time; about 3.1% belongs to the top ten. Germline lookup yields CDR1 SGHNT and CDR2 YENEEA. V was clipped by 5 bases and J by 5 bases; unmatched bases: 10. The CDR3 totals 15 residues.

V gene TRBV11-3 combines with J gene TRBJ2-5, with 8 bases identical to TRBD1. Sequences were obtained from PBMCs or T cells enriched from blood (not recorded which). The sequence derives from a woman between 40 and 50 years old who had been exposed to COVID-19. Written as DNA, the CDR3 is TGTGCCAGCAGCCCGGCAGGGGGCGTGGGGGAGACCCAGTACTTC. Translating gives CASSPAGGVGETQYF.